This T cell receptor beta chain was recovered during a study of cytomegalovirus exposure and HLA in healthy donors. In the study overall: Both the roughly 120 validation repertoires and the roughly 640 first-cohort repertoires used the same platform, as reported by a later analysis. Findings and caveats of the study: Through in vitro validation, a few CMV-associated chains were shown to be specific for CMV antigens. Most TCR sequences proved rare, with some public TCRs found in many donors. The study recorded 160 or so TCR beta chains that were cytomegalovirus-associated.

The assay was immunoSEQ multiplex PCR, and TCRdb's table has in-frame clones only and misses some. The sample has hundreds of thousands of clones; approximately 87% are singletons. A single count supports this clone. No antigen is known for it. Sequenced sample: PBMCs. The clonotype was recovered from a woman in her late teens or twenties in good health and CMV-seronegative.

The CDR3 DNA follows: TGTGCCAGCAGCCAAGAGGGGGTTGGGACCAACACCGGGGAGCTGTTTTTT. As protein: CASSQEGVGTNTGELFF. The gene calls are TRBV4-2 and TRBJ2-2, with D perhaps matching TRBD1 or TRBD2 (5 bases each). Deletions cut 0 bases from V and 2 bases from J, with 13 bases between. Germline V gene data show CDR1 as LGHNA and CDR2 as YNFKEQ. This CDR3 region has 17 residues.